This T cell receptor beta chain stems from a study of glioma-infiltrating T cells. This clonotype has more than one count but fewer than ten. Its antigen remains unidentified. This sequence may be a read error, since a much larger clone differs from it by one base. Study observations and caveats: Only very few CDR3 sequences appeared in both tissue and blood. Tissue-blood divergence was below expectation in non-neoplastic patients, above in gliomas.

TCR alpha and beta CDR3 regions were amplified from RNA using iRepertoire nested multiplex PCR. One-step reverse transcription and amplification started from approximately 100-400 ng of tissue mRNA or PBMC total RNA. TCRdb used MiXCR to reprocess the multiplex PCR reads, holding one entry per CDR3 protein. This sample yields 150,000 to 200,000 distinct CDR3 sequences, of which over 40% are seen a single time; roughly 5.2% belongs to the top ten. Trimming took 4 bases from V and 8 from J, leaving 9 bases between them. Germline values: CDR1 MNHEY, CDR2 SVGEGT. The CDR3 sequence is 12 residues long. This TCR derives from a human donor with low-grade glioma or glioblastoma, undergoing nonglioma brain surgery, or in good health (not recorded which). Input material: glioma tissue, nonneoplastic brain tissue, or PBMCs (not recorded which). The genes are TRBV6-2 or TRBV6-3 and TRBJ1-5; D uncertain. The CDR3 loop reads CASSSVNKPQHF. In nucleotides, the CDR3 is TGTGCCAGCAGTTCAGTGAATAAGCCCCAGCATTTT.